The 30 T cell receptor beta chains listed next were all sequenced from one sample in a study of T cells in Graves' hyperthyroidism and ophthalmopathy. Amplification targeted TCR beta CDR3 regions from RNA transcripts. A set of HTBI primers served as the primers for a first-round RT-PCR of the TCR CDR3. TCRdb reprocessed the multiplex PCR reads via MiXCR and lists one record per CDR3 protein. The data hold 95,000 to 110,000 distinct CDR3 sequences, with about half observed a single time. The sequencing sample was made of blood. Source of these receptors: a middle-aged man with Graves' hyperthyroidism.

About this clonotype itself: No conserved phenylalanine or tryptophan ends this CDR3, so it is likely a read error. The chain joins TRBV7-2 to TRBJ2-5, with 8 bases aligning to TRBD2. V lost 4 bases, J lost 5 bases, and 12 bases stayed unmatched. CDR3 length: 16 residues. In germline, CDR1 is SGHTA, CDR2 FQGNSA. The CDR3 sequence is CASSSEPAGVSETQYL. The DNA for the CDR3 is TGTGCCAGCAGCTCAGAACCAGCGGGAGTTAGCGAGACCCAGTACTTA.

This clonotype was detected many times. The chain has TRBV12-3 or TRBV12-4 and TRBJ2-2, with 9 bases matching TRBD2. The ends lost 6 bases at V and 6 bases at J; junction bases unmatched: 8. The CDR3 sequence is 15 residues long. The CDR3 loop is CASSRETSGSGELFF. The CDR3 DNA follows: TGTGCCAGCAGCCGGGAGACTAGCGGTTCCGGGGAGCTGTTTTTT.

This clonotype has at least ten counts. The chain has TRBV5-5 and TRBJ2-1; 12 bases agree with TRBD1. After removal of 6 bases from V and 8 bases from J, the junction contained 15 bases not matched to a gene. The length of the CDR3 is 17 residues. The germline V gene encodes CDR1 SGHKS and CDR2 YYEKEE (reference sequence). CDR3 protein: CASTRFGGQGAVDEQFF. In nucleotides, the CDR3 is TGTGCCAGCACCCGATTCGGGGGACAGGGGGCTGTGGATGAGCAGTTCTTC. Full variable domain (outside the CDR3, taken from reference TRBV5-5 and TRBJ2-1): DAGVTQSPTHLIKTRGQQVTLRCSPISGHKSVSWYQQVLGQGPQFIFQYYEKEERGRGNFPDRFSARQFPNYSSELNVNALLLGDSALYLCASTRFGGQGAVDEQFFGPGTRLTVL.

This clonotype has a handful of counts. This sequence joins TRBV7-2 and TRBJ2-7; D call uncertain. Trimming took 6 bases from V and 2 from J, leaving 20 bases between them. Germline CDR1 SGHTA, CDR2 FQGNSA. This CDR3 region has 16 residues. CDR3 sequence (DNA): TGTGCCAGCAGTTCTCTCCAGAGACCCTTGGCCTACGAGCAGTACTTC. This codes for CASSSLQRPLAYEQYF.

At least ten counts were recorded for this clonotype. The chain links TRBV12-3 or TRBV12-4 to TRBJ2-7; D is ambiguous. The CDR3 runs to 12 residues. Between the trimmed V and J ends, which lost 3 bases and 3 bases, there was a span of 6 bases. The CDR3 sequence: CASSLSHYEQYF. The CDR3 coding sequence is TGTGCCAGCAGTTTGTCTCACTACGAGCAGTACTTC.

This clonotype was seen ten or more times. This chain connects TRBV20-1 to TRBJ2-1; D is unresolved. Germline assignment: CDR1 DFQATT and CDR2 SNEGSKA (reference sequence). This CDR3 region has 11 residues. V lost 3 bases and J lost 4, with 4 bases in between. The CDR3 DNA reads TGCAGTGCTAGCCCGTACAATGAGCAGTTCTTC. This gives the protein CSASPYNEQFF.

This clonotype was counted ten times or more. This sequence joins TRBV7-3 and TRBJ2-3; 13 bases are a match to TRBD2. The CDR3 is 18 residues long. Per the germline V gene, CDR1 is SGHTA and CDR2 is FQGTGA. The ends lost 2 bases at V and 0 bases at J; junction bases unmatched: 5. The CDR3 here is CASSLQLAGGQSTDTQYF. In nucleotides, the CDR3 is TGTGCCAGCAGCTTACAACTAGCGGGGGGGCAAAGCACAGATACGCAGTATTTT.

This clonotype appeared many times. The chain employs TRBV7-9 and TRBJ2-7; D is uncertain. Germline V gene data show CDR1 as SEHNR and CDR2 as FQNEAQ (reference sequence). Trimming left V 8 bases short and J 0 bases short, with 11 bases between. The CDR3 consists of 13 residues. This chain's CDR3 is CASSSQSSYEQYF. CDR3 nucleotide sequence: TGTGCCAGCTCTAGTCAAAGCTCCTACGAGCAGTACTTC.

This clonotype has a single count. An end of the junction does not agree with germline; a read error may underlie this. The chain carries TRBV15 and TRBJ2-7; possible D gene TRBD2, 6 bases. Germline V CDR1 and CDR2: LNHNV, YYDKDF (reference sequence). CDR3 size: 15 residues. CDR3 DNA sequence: TGTGCCACCAGCGGAGAATCGGGAGCAGGCTACGAGCAGTACTTC. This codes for CATSGESGAGYEQYF.

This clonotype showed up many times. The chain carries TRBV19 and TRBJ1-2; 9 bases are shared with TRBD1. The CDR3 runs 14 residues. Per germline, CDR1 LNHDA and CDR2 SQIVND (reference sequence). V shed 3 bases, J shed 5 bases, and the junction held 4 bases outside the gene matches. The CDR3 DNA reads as TGTGCCAGTAGTATCACCGGGACAGGGTATGGCTACACCTTC. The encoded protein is CASSITGTGYGYTF. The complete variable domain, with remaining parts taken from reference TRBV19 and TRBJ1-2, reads DGGITQSPKYLFRKEGQNVTLSCEQNLNHDAMYWYRQDPGQGLRLIYYSQIVNDFQKGDIAEGYSVSREKKESFPLTVTSAQKNPTAFYLCASSITGTGYGYTFGSGTRLTVV.

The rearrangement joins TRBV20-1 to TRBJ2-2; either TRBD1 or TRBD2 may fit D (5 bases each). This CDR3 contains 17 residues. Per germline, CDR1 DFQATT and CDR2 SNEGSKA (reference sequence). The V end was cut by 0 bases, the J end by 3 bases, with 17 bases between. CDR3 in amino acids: CSARETGARGYTGELFF. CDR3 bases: TGCAGTGCTAGAGAAACCGGGGCGCGTGGCTACACCGGGGAGCTGTTTTTT.

CDR3 nucleotide sequence: TGTGCCAGCAGCCTAGGGACAGGGGTCACAGATACGCAGTATTTT. It codes for CASSLGTGVTDTQYF. The gene calls are TRBV7-9 and TRBJ2-3; 10 nucleotides agree with TRBD1. V gave up 5 bases and J gave up 2 bases; unmatched junction bases: 4. In germline, CDR1 is SEHNR, CDR2 FQNEAQ (reference sequence). The CDR3 consists of 15 residues. Full variable domain (remainder filled in from reference TRBV7-9 and TRBJ2-3): DTGVSQNPRHKITKRGQNVTFRCDPISEHNRLYWYRQTLGQGPEFLTYFQNEAQLEKSRLLSDRFSAERPKGSFSTLEIQRTEQGDSAMYLCASSLGTGVTDTQYFGPGTRLTVL.

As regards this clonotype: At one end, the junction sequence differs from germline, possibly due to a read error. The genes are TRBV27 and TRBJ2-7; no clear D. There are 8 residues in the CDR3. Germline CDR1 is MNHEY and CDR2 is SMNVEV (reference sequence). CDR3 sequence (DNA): TGTGCCAGTTACGGGCAGTACTTC. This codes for CASYGQYF.

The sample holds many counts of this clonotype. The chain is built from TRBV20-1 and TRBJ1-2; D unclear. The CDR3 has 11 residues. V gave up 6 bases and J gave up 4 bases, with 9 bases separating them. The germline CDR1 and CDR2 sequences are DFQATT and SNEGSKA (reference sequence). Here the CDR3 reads CSAKDGYGYTF. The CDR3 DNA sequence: TGCAGTGCAAAGGACGGCTATGGCTACACCTTC.

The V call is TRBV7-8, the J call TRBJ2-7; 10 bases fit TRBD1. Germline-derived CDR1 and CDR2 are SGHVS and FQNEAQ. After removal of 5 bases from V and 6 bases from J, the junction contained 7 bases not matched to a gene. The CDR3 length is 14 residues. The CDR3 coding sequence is TGTGCCAGCAGCGTGAACCGGGACAGGGGCGAGCAGTACTTC. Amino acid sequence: CASSVNRDRGEQYF.

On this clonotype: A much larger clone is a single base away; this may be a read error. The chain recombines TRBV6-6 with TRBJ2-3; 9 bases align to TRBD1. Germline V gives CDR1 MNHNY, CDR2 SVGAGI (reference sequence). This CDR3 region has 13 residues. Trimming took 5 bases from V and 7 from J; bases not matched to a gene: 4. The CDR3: CASSKQGAYTQYF. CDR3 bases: TGTGCCAGCAGTAAACAGGGGGCGTATACGCAGTATTTT.

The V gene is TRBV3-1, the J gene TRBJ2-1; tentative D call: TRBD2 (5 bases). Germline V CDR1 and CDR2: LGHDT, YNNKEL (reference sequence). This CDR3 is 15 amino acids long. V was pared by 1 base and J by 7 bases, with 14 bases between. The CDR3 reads CASSQGIERHNEQFF. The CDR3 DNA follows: TGTGCCAGCAGCCAAGGGATTGAGCGGCATAATGAGCAGTTCTTC.

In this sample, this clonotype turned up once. CDR3 nucleotide sequence: TGTGCCAGCAGTGATTGGGCAGGGGGCATCTACGAGCAGTACTTC. It specifies CASSDWAGGIYEQYF. The rearrangement uses TRBV2 and TRBJ2-7; 8 nucleotides align to TRBD1. After removal of 3 bases from V and 3 bases from J, the junction contained 7 bases not matched to a gene. The CDR3 has 15 amino acids. Germline CDR1 is SNHLY and CDR2 is FYNNEI. Full variable domain (rest looked up from reference TRBV2 and TRBJ2-7): EPEVTQTPSHQVTQMGQEVILRCVPISNHLYFYWYRQILGQKVEFLVSFYNNEISEKSEIFDDQFSVERPDGSNFTLKIRSTKLEDSAMYFCASSDWAGGIYEQYFGPGTRLTVT.

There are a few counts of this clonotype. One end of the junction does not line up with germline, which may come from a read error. CDR3 DNA sequence: TGTGCCAGCAGCCCGAGCCTAGGTAGCGGGAGGAGAACCGGGGAGCTGTTTTTT. It encodes CASSPSLGSGRRTGELFF. V is TRBV10-1 and J is TRBJ2-2; 10 nucleotides line up with TRBD2. CDR1 WNHNN and CDR2 SYGVQD come from the germline V gene (reference sequence). The CDR3 runs 18 residues.

CDR3 DNA: TGCAGTGCCAGCAGCGTAGGGGCGTCGCCCTACGAGCAGTACTTC. Translation gives CSASSVGASPYEQYF. The chain recombines TRBV20-1 with TRBJ2-7; the D gene is possibly TRBD1 (5 bases). Germline CDR1 and CDR2: DFQATT and SNEGSKA (reference sequence). The CDR3 sequence is 15 residues long. V shed 6 bases and J shed 2 bases, with 20 bases lying between them.

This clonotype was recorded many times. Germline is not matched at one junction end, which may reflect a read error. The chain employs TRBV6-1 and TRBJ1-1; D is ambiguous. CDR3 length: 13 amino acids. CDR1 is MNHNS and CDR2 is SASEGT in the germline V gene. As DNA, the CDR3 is TGCGCCAGCAGTGAGAACAGGAACACTGAAGCTTTCTTT. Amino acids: CASSENRNTEAFF.

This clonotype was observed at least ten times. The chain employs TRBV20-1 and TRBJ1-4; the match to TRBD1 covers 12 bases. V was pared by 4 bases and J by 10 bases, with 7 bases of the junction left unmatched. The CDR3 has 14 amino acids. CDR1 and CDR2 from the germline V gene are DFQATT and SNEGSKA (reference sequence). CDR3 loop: CSAKRGTGGGKLFF. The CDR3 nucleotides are TGCAGTGCTAAGAGGGGGACAGGGGGCGGAAAACTGTTTTTT.

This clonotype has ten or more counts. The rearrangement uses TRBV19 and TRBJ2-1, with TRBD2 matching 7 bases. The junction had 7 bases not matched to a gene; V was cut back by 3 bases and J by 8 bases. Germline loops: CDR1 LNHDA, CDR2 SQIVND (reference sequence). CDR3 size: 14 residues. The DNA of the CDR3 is TGTGCCAGTAGTATCAGCTCAGGGAGGGATGAGCAGTTCTTC. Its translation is CASSISSGRDEQFF. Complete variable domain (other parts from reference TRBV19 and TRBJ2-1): DGGITQSPKYLFRKEGQNVTLSCEQNLNHDAMYWYRQDPGQGLRLIYYSQIVNDFQKGDIAEGYSVSREKKESFPLTVTSAQKNPTAFYLCASSISSGRDEQFFGPGTRLTVL.

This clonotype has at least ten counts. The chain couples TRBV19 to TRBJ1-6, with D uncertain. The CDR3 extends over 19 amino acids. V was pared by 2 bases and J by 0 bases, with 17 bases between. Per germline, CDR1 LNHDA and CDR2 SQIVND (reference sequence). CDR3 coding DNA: TGTGCCAGTAGTATATCAACCCCAGAGCGGAGCTCCTATAATTCACCCCTCCACTTT. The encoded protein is CASSISTPERSSYNSPLHF.

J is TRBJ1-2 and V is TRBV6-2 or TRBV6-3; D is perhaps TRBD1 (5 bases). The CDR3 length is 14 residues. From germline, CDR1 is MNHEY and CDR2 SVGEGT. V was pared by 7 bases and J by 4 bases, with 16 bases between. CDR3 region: CASNPGFRGYGYTF. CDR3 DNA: TGTGCCAGCAACCCAGGGTTTCGCGGCTATGGCTACACCTTC.

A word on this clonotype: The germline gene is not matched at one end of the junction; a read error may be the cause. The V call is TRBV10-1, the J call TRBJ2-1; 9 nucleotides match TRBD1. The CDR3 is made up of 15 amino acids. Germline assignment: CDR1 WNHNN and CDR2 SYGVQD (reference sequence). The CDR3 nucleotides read TGTGCCAGCTCGCCACAGGGGGCGCACAACAATGAGCAGTTCTTC. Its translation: CASSPQGAHNNEQFF.

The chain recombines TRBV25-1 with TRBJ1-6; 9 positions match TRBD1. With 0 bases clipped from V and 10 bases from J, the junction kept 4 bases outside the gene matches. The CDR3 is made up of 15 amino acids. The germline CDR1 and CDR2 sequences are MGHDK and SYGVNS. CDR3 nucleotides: TGTGCCAGCAGTGAATACGGGACAGGGAGCTCACCCCTCCACTTT. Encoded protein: CASSEYGTGSSPLHF.

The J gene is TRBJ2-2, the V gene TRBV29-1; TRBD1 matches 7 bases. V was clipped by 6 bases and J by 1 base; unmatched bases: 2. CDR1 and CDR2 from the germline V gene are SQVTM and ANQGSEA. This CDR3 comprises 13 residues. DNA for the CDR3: TGCAGCGTCTGGACAGGGAACACCGGGGAGCTGTTTTTT. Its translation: CSVWTGNTGELFF.

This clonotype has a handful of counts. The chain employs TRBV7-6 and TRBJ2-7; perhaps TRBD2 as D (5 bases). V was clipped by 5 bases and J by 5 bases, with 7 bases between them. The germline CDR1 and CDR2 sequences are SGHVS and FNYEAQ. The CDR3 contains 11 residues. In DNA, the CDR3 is TGTGCCAGCAGCCCCGGGGACGAGCAGTACTTC. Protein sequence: CASSPGDEQYF.

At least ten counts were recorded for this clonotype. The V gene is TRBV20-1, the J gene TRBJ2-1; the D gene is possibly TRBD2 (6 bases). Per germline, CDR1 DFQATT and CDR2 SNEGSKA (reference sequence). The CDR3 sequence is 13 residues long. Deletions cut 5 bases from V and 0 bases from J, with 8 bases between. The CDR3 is CSARESSYNEQFF. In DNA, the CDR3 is TGCAGTGCTCGGGAGAGCTCCTACAATGAGCAGTTCTTC.